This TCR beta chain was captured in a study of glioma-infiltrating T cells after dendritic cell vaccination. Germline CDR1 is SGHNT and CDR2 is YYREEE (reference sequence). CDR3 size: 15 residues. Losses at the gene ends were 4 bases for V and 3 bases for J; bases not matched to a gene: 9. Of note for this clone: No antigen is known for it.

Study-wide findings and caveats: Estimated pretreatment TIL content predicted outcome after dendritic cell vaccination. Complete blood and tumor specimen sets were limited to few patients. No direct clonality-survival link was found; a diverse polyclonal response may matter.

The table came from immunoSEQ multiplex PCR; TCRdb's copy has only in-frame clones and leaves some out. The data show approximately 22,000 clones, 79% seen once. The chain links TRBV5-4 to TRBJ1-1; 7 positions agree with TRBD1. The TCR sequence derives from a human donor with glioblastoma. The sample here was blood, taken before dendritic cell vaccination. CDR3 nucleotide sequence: TGTGCCAGCAGCCCTAGACAGGGTGGTCACACTGAAGCTTTCTTT. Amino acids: CASSPRQGGHTEAFF.